The rows below give T cell receptor beta chains drawn from one sample of a study of blood T cells in healthy people across ages. One entry per CDR3 protein, called by TCRdb with MiXCR from the 5' RACE reads. Seen here are about 690,000 distinct CDR3 sequences, around 38% observed once, and the top ten hold 30%. The specimen was blood. The source is a man older than 75 in good health. Each CDR3 is given with its conserved first and last residue. D genes are given only for firm matches. The listing skips clone size in some rows; elsewhere it reads once, few, many or a size class.

v_gene	d_gene	j_gene	abundance	CDR3nt	CDR3aa
TRBV12-3/TRBV12-4	-	TRBJ1-2	many	TGTGCCAGCAGTTCAGAAATGCAACCGGGTGGCTACACCTTC	CASSSEMQPGGYTF
TRBV7-6	-	TRBJ2-7	few	TGTGCCAGCAGCTTAAGAGGCGGGAAAAGCTCCTACGAGCAGTACTTC	CASSLRGGKSSYEQYF
TRBV7-2	-	TRBJ2-3	-	TGTGCCAGCAGCCTAAGACAGACTAGCACAGATACGCAGTATTTT	CASSLRQTSTDTQYF
TRBV7-7	-	TRBJ2-1	-	TGTGCCAGCAGCCCCACCAAGGGCAGGGAGCAGTTCTTC	CASSPTKGREQFF
TRBV6-6	-	TRBJ2-1	-	TGTGCCAGCCCCGAAAACTACAATGAGCAGTTCTTC	CASPENYNEQFF
TRBV4-1	-	TRBJ2-3	-	TGCGCCAGCAGCCCACACCCTGTCCCAGATACGCAGTATTTT	CASSPHPVPDTQYF
TRBV15	-	TRBJ2-5	few	TGTGCCACCAGCAGAGGGGGGGCCCAAGAGACCCAGTACTTC	CATSRGGAQETQYF
TRBV25-1	-	TRBJ1-5	many	TGTGCCAGCAGCGATAGTGGACAGCCCCAGCATTTT	CASSDSGQPQHF
TRBV7-8	TRBD1	TRBJ1-5	few	TGTGCCAGCAGCTTAGTAGGGGGCTATGGCAATCAGCCCCAGCATTTT	CASSLVGGYGNQPQHF
TRBV30	-	TRBJ2-3	-	TGTGCCTGGAGTAGGAGCAACACAGATACGCAGTATTTT	CAWSRSNTDTQYF
TRBV11-2	-	TRBJ2-7	-	TGTGCCAGCAGCTGGGGGGGCCGAACCTACAATGAGCAGTACTTC	CASSWGGRTYNEQYF
TRBV6-2/TRBV6-3	-	TRBJ2-5	many	TGTGCCAGCAGACCCGGGACACAAGAGACCCAGTACTTC	CASRPGTQETQYF
TRBV20-1	-	TRBJ1-3	-	TGCAGTGCTAGCTTCCAGGGAGGAAACACCATATATTTT	CSASFQGGNTIYF
TRBV10-3	-	TRBJ2-3	many	TGTGCCATCAGTGAAGATCGGGGGTGGGAGCAGTATTTT	CAISEDRGWEQYF
TRBV7-2	TRBD1	TRBJ1-2	many	TGTGCCAGCAGCCTTACACAGGGGTTTGGTGGTGGCTACACCTTC	CASSLTQGFGGGYTF
TRBV13	TRBD2	TRBJ2-3	-	TGTGCCAGCAGCCCGGGACTAGCGGGGGTTAGCACAGATACGCAGTATTTT	CASSPGLAGVSTDTQYF
TRBV4-3	-	TRBJ2-7	-	TGCGCCAGCAGCCAAGTCCGGGGAATCACCTACGAGCAGTACTTC	CASSQVRGITYEQYF
TRBV6-1	TRBD2	TRBJ2-7	-	TGTGCCAGCAGCCGGGACTACGGCCTCGACGAGCAGTACTTC	CASSRDYGLDEQYF
TRBV7-7	TRBD1	TRBJ2-7	-	TGTGCTAGCAGCTTAGGGACAGAGGTTTTCTACGAGCAGTACTTC	CASSLGTEVFYEQYF
TRBV4-3	TRBD2	TRBJ2-1	-	TGCGCCAGCAGTCAAGATGATGGTAGCGGGTTTGAGCAGTTCTTC	CASSQDDGSGFEQFF
TRBV20-1	TRBD1	TRBJ1-1	-	TGTGGGACAGTCAACACTGAAGCTTTCTTT	CGTVNTEAFF
TRBV7-2	-	TRBJ2-3	many	TGTGCCAGCAGCTTAGCGGGGAGCGGCACAGATACGCAGTATTTT	CASSLAGSGTDTQYF
TRBV7-3	TRBD2	TRBJ2-7	once	TGTGCCAGCAGCTTAGGCGGGAGCGCCTACAATGAGCAGTACTTC	CASSLGGSAYNEQYF
TRBV2	TRBD1	TRBJ1-1	-	TGTGCCAGCTCCCCACACCTTGGAGGGACAGACATTGAAGCTTTCTTT	CASSPHLGGTDIEAFF
TRBV14	-	TRBJ2-5	few	TGTGCCAGCGCGGCGGGCTTGGCGGAGACCCAGTACTTC	CASAAGLAETQYF
TRBV7-2	TRBD1	TRBJ2-6	many	TGTGCCAGCCCCCCGCCGGGACAGAACTCTGGGGCCAACGTCCTGACTTTC	CASPPPGQNSGANVLTF
TRBV6-5	TRBD2	TRBJ2-7	-	TGTGCCAGAAGCAAGACCGGGACTAGCGCCTACGAGCAGTACTTC	CARSKTGTSAYEQYF
TRBV5-1	TRBD1	TRBJ2-5	many	TGCGCCAGCAGCGATTTGGGACAGAGGGAGACCCAGTACTTC	CASSDLGQRETQYF
TRBV20-1	TRBD2	TRBJ2-5	-	TGCAGTGCTAGAGTAGGCCTAGAGCGGGGGTGGGGAGAGACCCAGTACTTC	CSARVGLERGWGETQYF
TRBV20-1	-	TRBJ2-7	few	TGCAGTGCTAGAAGGCAGCCCTACGAGCAGTACTTC	CSARRQPYEQYF
TRBV3-1	-	TRBJ2-4	-	TGTGCCAGCAGCCGTGGTGGCCCAGCCAAAAACATTCAGTACTTC	CASSRGGPAKNIQYF
TRBV6-2/TRBV6-3	-	TRBJ2-7	once	TGTGCCAGCAGTTACGGACCTCTAGACGAGCAGTACTTC	CASSYGPLDEQYF
TRBV28	-	TRBJ2-7	-	TGTGCCACCCTAAGCCTCCCGGAGTACGAGCAGTACTTC	CATLSLPEYEQYF
TRBV11-2	-	TRBJ2-5	few	TGTGCCAGCAGCTTAGGCGCCACCGAAGAGACCCAGTACTTC	CASSLGATEETQYF
TRBV7-2	TRBD1	TRBJ2-5	many	TGTGCCAGCAGCTTACCCTTATTCGACAGGGACCAAGAGACCCAGTACTTC	CASSLPLFDRDQETQYF
TRBV5-1	TRBD1	TRBJ2-2	-	TGCGCCAGCAGCCGAAGTACCACAGGGGGCGCAGGCACCGGGGAGCTGTTTTTT	CASSRSTTGGAGTGELFF
TRBV6-5	-	TRBJ2-5	few	TGTGCCAGCAGTTACTCGAGAGGAAGCCAAGAGACCCAGTACTTC	CASSYSRGSQETQYF
TRBV6-2/TRBV6-3	-	TRBJ2-6	-	TGTGCCAGCAGCCGACAGGAGACCTCTGGGGCCAACGTCCTGACTTTC	CASSRQETSGANVLTF
TRBV6-2/TRBV6-3	TRBD1	TRBJ2-7	few	TGTGCCAGCAGTGACCCGGGACAGGGTTACGAGCAGTACTTC	CASSDPGQGYEQYF
TRBV3-1	TRBD2	TRBJ2-7	-	TGTGCCAGCAGGCGGACTAGCGGGAGGTTCGGCGAGCAGTACTTC	CASRRTSGRFGEQYF
TRBV4-2	TRBD2	TRBJ2-7	few	TGTGCCAGCAGCCAAGACGGCGGGGGGGCATCCTACGAGCAGTACTTC	CASSQDGGGASYEQYF
TRBV15	TRBD1	TRBJ1-2	-	TGTGCCACCAGCATGGACAGGGGATATTCTATCGGCTACACCTTC	CATSMDRGYSIGYTF
TRBV20-1	TRBD2	TRBJ2-1	-	TGCAGTGCTTCGCGAAAACTAGCGGGCACAAACAATGAGCAGTTCTTC	CSASRKLAGTNNEQFF
TRBV7-9	TRBD2	TRBJ2-1	-	TGTGCCAGCGGCTTAGCGGTAGGCGGGAGGGCCGAGGAGCAGTTCTTC	CASGLAVGGRAEEQFF
TRBV6-8	-	TRBJ2-3	few	TGTGCCAGCGAGACAGACTTTATCACAGATACGCAGTATTTT	CASETDFITDTQYF
TRBV7-2	-	TRBJ2-7	few	TGTGCCAGCAGCTTAAATGGCAAATACGAGCAGTACTTC	CASSLNGKYEQYF
TRBV20-1	-	TRBJ2-5	once	TGCAGTGTTAGAGACGGGACAAGACGGCAAGAGACCCAGTACTTC	CSVRDGTRRQETQYF
TRBV2	-	TRBJ2-5	-	TGTGCCAGCACCAGGGGGGGGACCCAGTACTTC	CASTRGGTQYF